This record looks at one TCR beta chain sequence and its context. This sample is part of a study of blood T cell repertoires in COVID-19. The method was immunoSEQ multiplex PCR; TCRdb's version includes in-frame clones alone and lacks a portion of them. The sample shows some 200,000 clones, roughly 79% of them seen only once. Participants were aged roughly 18 to 90 years, lived in some 23 US areas, and enrolled virtually. Germline lookup yields CDR1 KGHSH and CDR2 LQKENI. Between the trimmed V and J ends, which lost 1 base and 0 bases, there was a span of 13 bases. This CDR3 contains 17 residues. This TCR came from a woman between 50 and 59 years old with acute COVID-19. The J gene is TRBJ1-5, the V gene TRBV18; the D is unclear. Sequenced sample: PBMCs or T cells enriched from blood (not recorded which). In DNA form, the CDR3 reads TGTGCCAGCTCACCACTGGCGTTCGGGGATAGCAATCAGCCCCAGCATTTT. Its translation is CASSPLAFGDSNQPQHF. Using reference TRBV18 and TRBJ1-5 for the parts outside the CDR3, the full variable domain is NAGVMQNPRHLVRRRGQEARLRCSPMKGHSHVYWYRQLPEEGLKFMVYLQKENIIDESGMPKERFSAEFPKEGPSILRIQQVVRGDSAAYFCASSPLAFGDSNQPQHFGDGTRLSIL.